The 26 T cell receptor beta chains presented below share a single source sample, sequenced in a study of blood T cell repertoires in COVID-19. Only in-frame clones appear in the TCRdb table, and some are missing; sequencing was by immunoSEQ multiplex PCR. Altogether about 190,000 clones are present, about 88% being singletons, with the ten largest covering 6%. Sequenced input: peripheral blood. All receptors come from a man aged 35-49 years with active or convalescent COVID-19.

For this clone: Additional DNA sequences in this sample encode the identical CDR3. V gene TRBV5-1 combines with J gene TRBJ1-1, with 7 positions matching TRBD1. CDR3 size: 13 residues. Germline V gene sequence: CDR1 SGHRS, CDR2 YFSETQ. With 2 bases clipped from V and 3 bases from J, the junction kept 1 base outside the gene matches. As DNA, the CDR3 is TGCGCCAGCAGCTTAGACAGGGACACTGAAGCTTTCTTT. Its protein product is CASSLDRDTEAFF.

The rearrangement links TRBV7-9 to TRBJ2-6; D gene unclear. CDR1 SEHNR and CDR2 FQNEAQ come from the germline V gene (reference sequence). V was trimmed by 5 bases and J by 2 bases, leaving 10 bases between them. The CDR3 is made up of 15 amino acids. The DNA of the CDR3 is TGTGCCAGCAGCCCCCCCAGGCCTGGGGCCAACGTCCTGACTTTC. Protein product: CASSPPRPGANVLTF.

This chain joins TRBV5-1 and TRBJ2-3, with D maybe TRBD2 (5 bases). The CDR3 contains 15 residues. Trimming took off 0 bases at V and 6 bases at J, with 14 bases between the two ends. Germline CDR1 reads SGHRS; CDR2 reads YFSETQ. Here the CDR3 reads CASSLAVGSGDTQYF. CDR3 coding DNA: TGCGCCAGCAGCTTGGCCGTCGGGTCGGGGGATACGCAGTATTTT.

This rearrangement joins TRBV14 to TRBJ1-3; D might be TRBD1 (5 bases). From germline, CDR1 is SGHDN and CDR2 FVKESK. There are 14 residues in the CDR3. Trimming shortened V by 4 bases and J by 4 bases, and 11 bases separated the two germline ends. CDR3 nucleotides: TGTGCCAGCAGCCTCAGGGCGACGGGAAACACCATATATTTT. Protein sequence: CASSLRATGNTIYF.

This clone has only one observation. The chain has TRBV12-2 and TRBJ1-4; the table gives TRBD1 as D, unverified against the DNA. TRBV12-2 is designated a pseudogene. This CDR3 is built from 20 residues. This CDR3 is CASRLAIQGAGGELSEKLFF. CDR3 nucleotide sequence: TGTGCAAGTCGCTTAGCGATTCAAGGAGCAGGGGGCGAATTGAGTGAAAAACTGTTTTTT.

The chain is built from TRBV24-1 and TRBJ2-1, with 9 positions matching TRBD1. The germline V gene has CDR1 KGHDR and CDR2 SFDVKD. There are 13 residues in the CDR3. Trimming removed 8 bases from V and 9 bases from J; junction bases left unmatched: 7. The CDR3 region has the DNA TGTGCCACCATGGACAGGGGACTCGTTGAGCAGTTCTTC. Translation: CATMDRGLVEQFF.

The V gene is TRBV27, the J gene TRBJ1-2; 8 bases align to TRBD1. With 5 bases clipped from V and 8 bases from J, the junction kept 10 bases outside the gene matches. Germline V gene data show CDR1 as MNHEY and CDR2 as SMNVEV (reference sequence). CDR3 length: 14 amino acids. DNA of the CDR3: TGTGCCAGCAGTACACTACAGGGGGTCGGGGGCTACACCTTC. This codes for CASSTLQGVGGYTF.

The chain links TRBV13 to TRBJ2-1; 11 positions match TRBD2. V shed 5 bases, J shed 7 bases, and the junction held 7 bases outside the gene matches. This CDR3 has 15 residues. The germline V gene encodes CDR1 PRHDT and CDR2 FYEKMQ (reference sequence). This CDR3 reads CASSRTSGGLNEQFF. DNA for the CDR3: TGTGCCAGCAGCCGAACTAGCGGGGGATTAAATGAGCAGTTCTTC. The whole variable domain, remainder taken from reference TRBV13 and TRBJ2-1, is AAGVIQSPRHLIKEKRETATLKCYPIPRHDTVYWYQQGPGQDPQFLISFYEKMQSDKGSIPDRFSAQQFSDYHSELNMSSLELGDSALYFCASSRTSGGLNEQFFGPGTRLTVL.

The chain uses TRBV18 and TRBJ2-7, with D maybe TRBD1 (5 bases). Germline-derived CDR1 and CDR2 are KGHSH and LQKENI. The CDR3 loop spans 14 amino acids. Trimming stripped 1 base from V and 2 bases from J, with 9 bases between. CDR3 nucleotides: TGTGCCAGCTCACCACGGGGCGGAGCCTACGAGCAGTACTTC. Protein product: CASSPRGGAYEQYF.

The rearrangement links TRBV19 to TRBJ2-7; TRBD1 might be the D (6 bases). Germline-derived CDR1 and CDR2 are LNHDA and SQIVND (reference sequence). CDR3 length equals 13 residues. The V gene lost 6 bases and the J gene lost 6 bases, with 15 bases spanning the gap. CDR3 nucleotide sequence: TGTGCCAGTAGAGCAGGGGTACTCTCCGAGCAGTACTTC. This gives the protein CASRAGVLSEQYF.

The CDR3 DNA follows: TGTGCCAGCAGCATCAACCAGGGTAACACTGAAGCTTTCTTT. It is translated as CASSINQGNTEAFF. The gene calls are TRBV7-2 and TRBJ1-1; TRBD1 might be the D (5 bases). This CDR3 has 14 residues. CDR1 is SGHTA, CDR2 FQGNSA, per germline. V lost 5 bases, J lost 2 bases, and 12 bases lay in between.

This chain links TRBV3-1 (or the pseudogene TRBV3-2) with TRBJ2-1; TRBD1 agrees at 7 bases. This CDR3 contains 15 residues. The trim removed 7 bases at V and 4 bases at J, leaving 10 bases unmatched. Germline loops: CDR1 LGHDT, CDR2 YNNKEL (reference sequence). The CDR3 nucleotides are TGTGCCAGCACCCGACCGGGACAGCGGTACAATGAGCAGTTCTTC. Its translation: CASTRPGQRYNEQFF.

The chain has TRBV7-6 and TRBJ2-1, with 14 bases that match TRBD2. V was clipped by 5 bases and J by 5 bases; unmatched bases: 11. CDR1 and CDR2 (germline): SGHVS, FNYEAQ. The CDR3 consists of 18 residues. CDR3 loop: CASSRTSGGMVWDNEQFF. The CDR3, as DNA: TGTGCCAGCAGCCGGACTAGCGGGGGGATGGTATGGGACAATGAGCAGTTCTTC. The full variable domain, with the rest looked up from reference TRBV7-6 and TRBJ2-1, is GAGVSQSPRYKVTKRGQDVALRCDPISGHVSLYWYRQALGQGPEFLTYFNYEAQQDKSGLPNDRFSAERPEGSISTLTIQRTEQRDSAMYRCASSRTSGGMVWDNEQFFGPGTRLTVL.

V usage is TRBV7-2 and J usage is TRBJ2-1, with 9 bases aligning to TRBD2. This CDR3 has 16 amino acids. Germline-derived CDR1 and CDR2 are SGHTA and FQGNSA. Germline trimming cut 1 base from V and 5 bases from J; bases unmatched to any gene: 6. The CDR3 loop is CASSLVAGGLNNEQFF. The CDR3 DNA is TGTGCCAGCAGCTTAGTCGCGGGAGGGCTAAACAATGAGCAGTTCTTC.

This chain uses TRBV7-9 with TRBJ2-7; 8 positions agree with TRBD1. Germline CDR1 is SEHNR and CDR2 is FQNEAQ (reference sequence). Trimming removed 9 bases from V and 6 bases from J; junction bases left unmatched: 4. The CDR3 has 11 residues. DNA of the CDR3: TGTGCCAGTAGACAGGGGTTCGAGCAGTACTTC. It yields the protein CASRQGFEQYF.

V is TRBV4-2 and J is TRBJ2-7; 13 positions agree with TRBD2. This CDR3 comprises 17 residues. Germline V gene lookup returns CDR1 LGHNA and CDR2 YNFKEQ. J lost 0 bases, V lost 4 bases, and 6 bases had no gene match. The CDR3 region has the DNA TGTGCCAGCAGCCCCGGGACTAGCGGGGCCAGCTCCTACGAGCAGTACTTC. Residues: CASSPGTSGASSYEQYF.

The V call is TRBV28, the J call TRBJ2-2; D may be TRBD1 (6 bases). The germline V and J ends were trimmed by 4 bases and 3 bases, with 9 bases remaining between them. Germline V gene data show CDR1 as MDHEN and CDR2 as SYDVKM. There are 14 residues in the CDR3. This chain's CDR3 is CASSSQGYTGELFF. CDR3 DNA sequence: TGTGCCAGCAGTTCACAGGGATACACCGGGGAGCTGTTTTTT.

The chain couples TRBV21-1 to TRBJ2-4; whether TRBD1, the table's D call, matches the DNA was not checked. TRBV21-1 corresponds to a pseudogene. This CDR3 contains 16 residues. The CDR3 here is CASSKEGTGAKNIQYF. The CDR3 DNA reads TGTGCCAGCAGCAAAGAGGGGACAGGGGCCAAAAACATTCAGTACTTC.

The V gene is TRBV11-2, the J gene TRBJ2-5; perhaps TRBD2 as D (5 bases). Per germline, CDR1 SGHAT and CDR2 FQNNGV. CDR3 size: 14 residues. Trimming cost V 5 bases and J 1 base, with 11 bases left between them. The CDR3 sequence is CASSGEAGQETQYF. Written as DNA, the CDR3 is TGTGCCAGCAGCGGAGAGGCGGGCCAAGAGACCCAGTACTTC.

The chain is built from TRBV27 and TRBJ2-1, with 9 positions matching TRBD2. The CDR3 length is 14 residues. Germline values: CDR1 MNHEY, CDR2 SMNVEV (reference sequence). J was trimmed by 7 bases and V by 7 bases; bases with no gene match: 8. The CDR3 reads CASTSSGETNEQFF. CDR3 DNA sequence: TGTGCCAGCACGTCTAGCGGGGAAACGAATGAGCAGTTCTTC.

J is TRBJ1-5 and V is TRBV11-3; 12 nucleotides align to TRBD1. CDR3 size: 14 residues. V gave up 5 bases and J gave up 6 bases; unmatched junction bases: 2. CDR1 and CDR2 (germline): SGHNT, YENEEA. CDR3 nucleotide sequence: TGTGCCAGCAGCATGGGACAGGGGGCTCAGCCCCAGCATTTT. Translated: CASSMGQGAQPQHF.

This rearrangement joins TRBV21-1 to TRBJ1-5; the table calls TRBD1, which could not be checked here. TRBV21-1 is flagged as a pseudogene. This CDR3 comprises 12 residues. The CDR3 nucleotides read TGTGCCAGCGTCAGGGGGCGGCAGCCCCAGCATTTT. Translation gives CASVRGRQPQHF.

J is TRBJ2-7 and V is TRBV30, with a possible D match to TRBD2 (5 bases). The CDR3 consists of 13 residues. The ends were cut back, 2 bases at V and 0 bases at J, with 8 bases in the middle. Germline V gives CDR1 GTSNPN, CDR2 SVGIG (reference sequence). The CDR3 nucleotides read TGTGCCTGGAGTTCAGCGGTCTCCTACGAGCAGTACTTC. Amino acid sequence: CAWSSAVSYEQYF.

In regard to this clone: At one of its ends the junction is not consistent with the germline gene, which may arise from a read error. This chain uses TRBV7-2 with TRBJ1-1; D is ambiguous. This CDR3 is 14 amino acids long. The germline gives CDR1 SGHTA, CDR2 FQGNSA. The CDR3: CASSPRAGNPEAFF. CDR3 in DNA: TGTGCCAGCAGCCCACGGGCGGGGAACCCTGAAGCTTTCTTT.

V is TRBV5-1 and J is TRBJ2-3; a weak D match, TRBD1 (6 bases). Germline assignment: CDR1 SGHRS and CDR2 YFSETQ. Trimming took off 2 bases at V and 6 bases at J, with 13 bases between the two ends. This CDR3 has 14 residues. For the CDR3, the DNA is TGCGCCAGCAGCTTAGGGGACATTTACGATACGCAGTATTTT. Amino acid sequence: CASSLGDIYDTQYF.

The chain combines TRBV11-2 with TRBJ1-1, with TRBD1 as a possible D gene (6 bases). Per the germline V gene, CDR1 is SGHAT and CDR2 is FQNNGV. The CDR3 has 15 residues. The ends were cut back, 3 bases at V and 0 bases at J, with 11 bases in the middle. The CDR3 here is CASSLVQGLNTEAFF. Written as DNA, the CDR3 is TGTGCCAGCAGCTTGGTACAGGGTTTGAACACTGAAGCTTTCTTT.